Below, 3 T cell receptor beta chains from the same sample are listed, as sequenced in a study of OX40 agonist ivuxolimab in advanced cancers. Data came from immunoSEQ multiplex PCR; TCRdb stores just in-frame clones and leaves some out. Of about 46,000 clones listed, approximately 91% are singletons. The specimen comprised CD4+ or CD8+ T cells sorted from blood, sampled in a trial of the OX40 agonist ivuxolimab. The source of these receptors is an adult with an advanced solid tumor such as melanoma, head and neck, liver or kidney cancer.

This clone was picked up one time. This rearrangement joins TRBV19 to TRBJ2-2, with 15 positions matching TRBD2. Germline V gene sequence: CDR1 LNHDA, CDR2 SQIVND (reference sequence). V was pared by 5 bases and J by 1 base, with 2 bases of the junction left unmatched. This CDR3 is built from 17 residues. CDR3 nucleotide sequence: TGTGCCAGTAGTGGACTAGCGGGAGGGTGGAACACCGGGGAGCTGTTTTTT. It yields the protein CASSGLAGGWNTGELFF.

The chain's CDR3 is CSAGTQETQYF. The DNA of the CDR3 is TGCAGTGCAGGGACCCAAGAGACCCAGTACTTC. The J gene is TRBJ2-5, the V gene TRBV20-1; possibly TRBD1 or TRBD2 for D (5 bases each). This CDR3 is 11 amino acids long. Trimming removed 6 bases from V and 1 base from J, with 6 bases in between. Per germline, CDR1 DFQATT and CDR2 SNEGSKA (reference sequence).

The chain links TRBV11-1 to TRBJ2-5; perhaps TRBD1 as D (6 bases). Deletions cut 6 bases from V and 5 bases from J, with 7 bases between. The CDR3 extends over 11 amino acids. CDR1 SGHAT and CDR2 FQDESV come from the germline V gene (reference sequence). CDR3 amino acids: CASSRGETQYF. CDR3 bases: TGTGCCAGCAGTAGGGGGGAGACCCAGTACTTC.